This TCR beta chain was captured by sequencing in a study of blood T cell repertoires in COVID-19. As for the study in general: Acute-phase and convalescent COVID-19 samples originated in the United States, Italy and Spain. PBMCs, B-cell-depleted T cells, or T cells were the source of the cDNA or gDNA that made up the material.

From germline, CDR1 is SGHRS and CDR2 YFSETQ. This CDR3 contains 14 residues. V lost 0 bases, J lost 4 bases, and 9 bases lay in between. Per the authors' pipeline: Amplification with reference gene primers provided the estimates of nucleated cell counts. Here immunoSEQ multiplex PCR was the method, and the copy in TCRdb shows in-frame clones only, minus some. V and J calls plus clone size are reproduced from that table; the DNA served to infer D and trimming. This sample has 180,000 or so clones, with 70% to 90% found just once. This clone occurred once. The clonotype originates from an elderly woman in a cohort sampled during active or convalescent COVID-19. The J gene is TRBJ2-3, the V gene TRBV5-1, with D possibly matching TRBD1 (6 bases). Sequencing was performed on peripheral blood. CDR3 nucleotides: TGCGCCAGCAGCTTGGAACAGGGTGCAGATACGCAGTATTTT. Amino acid sequence: CASSLEQGADTQYF. Together with reference TRBV5-1 and TRBJ2-3, the CDR3 gives the full variable domain: KAGVTQTPRYLIKTRGQQVTLSCSPISGHRSVSWYQQTPGQGLQFLFEYFSETQRNKGNFPGRFSGRQFSNSRSEMNVSTLELGDSALYLCASSLEQGADTQYFGPGTRLTVL.